The source of this T cell receptor (beta chain) is a study of neurological immune-mediated disorders. This clonotype has ten or more counts. The CDR3 has 14 amino acids. Germline V gene data show CDR1 as SGHTA and CDR2 as FQGNSA. The ends lost 4 bases at V and 8 bases at J; junction bases unmatched: 7. TCRdb reprocessed the 5' RACE reads via MiXCR and lists one record per CDR3 protein. The sample holds some 60,000 distinct CDR3 sequences, 4% to 6% seen once. The rearrangement uses TRBV7-2 and TRBJ1-4; 7 bases are a match to TRBD1. The source material was PBMCs. The clonotype was recovered from a woman aged 45-60 years with multiple sclerosis. CDR3 in DNA: TGTGCCAGCAGCTCGTCAAGGACAGGCGAAAAACTGTTTTTT. The encoded protein is CASSSSRTGEKLFF.